The clone carrying this T cell receptor beta chain appeared once. Its antigen remains unidentified. Using immunoSEQ multiplex PCR, the repertoire was profiled, and TCRdb retains in-frame clones only, with some absent. The profile shows more than 600,000 clones, about 91% of them singletons. Naive CD8 isolation took CD45RO-negative cells positively selected for CCR7 and excluded terminally differentiated effector memory CD45RA+ cells. The sample belongs to a study of shared clonotypes between healthy human individuals. Whole-study results and caveats: Across a few donors, naive CD4 shared 5% to 6%, naive CD8 about 3.2%, memory CD4 less than 2.5%, memory CD8 0.4% to 0.5%. Among the subsets, naive ones generally showed larger estimated richness than memory ones. For sorted subsets, rarefaction showed incomplete sequencing despite large depth.

Trimming pared 5 bases from V and 0 bases from J, leaving 14 bases between. The CDR3 totals 16 residues. In germline, CDR1 is MNHEY, CDR2 SMNVEV (reference sequence). The TCR comes from a man aged 25 to 40 in good health. Sequenced: naive CD8+ T cells sorted from blood. The gene calls are TRBV27 and TRBJ1-5; the D gene is possibly TRBD1 (6 bases). The CDR3 DNA reads as TGTGCCAGCAGTCCGTTGACAGGCCATAGCAATCAGCCCCAGCATTTT. Residues: CASSPLTGHSNQPQHF.